A selection of T cell receptor beta chains follows, all from one sample in a study of blood T cell repertoires in COVID-19. Only in-frame clones appear in the TCRdb table, and some are missing; sequencing was by immunoSEQ multiplex PCR. The sample yields tens of thousands of clones, roughly 87% seen once. Sequencing used peripheral blood. The receptors here all came from an elderly woman with active or convalescent COVID-19. The CDR3 runs from the conserved cysteine through the conserved F or W. Each record gives: D gene, clone size, CDR3 length, J gene, V gene, CDR3 protein, CDR3 DNA. The D gene is left open where the match is weak. Clone size appears in some rows only: once, few, many, or a class for an expanded clone.

d_gene: TRBD2
abundance: NA
len: 18
j_gene: TRBJ2-7
v_gene: TRBV9
CDR3aa: CASSVDPSPSGRLYEQYF
CDR3nt: TGTGCCAGCAGCGTAGACCCCTCCCCTAGCGGGAGACTCTACGAGCAGTACTTC

d_gene: NA
abundance: NA
len: 18
j_gene: TRBJ1-1
v_gene: TRBV4-3
CDR3aa: CASSHGPGSGRVGTEAFF
CDR3nt: TGCGCCAGCAGCCATGGCCCCGGGAGTGGTCGGGTGGGCACTGAAGCTTTCTTT

d_gene: NA
abundance: NA
len: 14
j_gene: TRBJ1-1
v_gene: TRBV2
CDR3aa: CASSGAGRDTEAFF
CDR3nt: TGTGCCAGCAGTGGAGCAGGGAGGGACACTGAAGCTTTCTTT

d_gene: NA
abundance: NA
len: 16
j_gene: TRBJ2-7
v_gene: TRBV18
CDR3aa: CASSPLTGYTSGEQYF
CDR3nt: TGTGCCAGCTCACCTTTAACGGGCTATACTTCAGGGGAGCAGTACTTC

d_gene: TRBD1
abundance: NA
len: 12
j_gene: TRBJ2-7
v_gene: TRBV10-3
CDR3aa: CAISESKTGRYF
CDR3nt: TGTGCCATCAGTGAGTCTAAGACAGGGCGGTACTTC

d_gene: NA
abundance: NA
len: 13
j_gene: TRBJ1-5
v_gene: TRBV6-5
CDR3aa: CASRAGFNQPQHF
CDR3nt: TGTGCCAGCAGGGCGGGATTCAATCAGCCCCAGCATTTT

d_gene: NA
abundance: NA
len: 14
j_gene: TRBJ1-5
v_gene: TRBV20-1
CDR3aa: CSASIAYSNQPQHF
CDR3nt: TGCAGTGCTAGTATTGCCTATAGCAATCAGCCCCAGCATTTT

d_gene: NA
abundance: NA
len: 13
j_gene: TRBJ2-2
v_gene: TRBV25-1
CDR3aa: CASSLGGDGELFF
CDR3nt: TGTGCCAGCAGTCTCGGGGGTGACGGGGAGCTGTTTTTT

d_gene: TRBD2
abundance: NA
len: 17
j_gene: TRBJ2-3
v_gene: TRBV18
CDR3aa: CASSPRSSGRVADTQYF
CDR3nt: TGTGCCAGCTCACCACGGTCCAGCGGGAGGGTGGCAGATACGCAGTATTTT

d_gene: NA
abundance: NA
len: 13
j_gene: TRBJ1-2
v_gene: TRBV19
CDR3aa: CASSTPVPGGYTF
CDR3nt: TGTGCCAGTAGTACTCCCGTCCCCGGTGGCTACACCTTC

d_gene: NA
abundance: NA
len: 13
j_gene: TRBJ1-2
v_gene: TRBV29-1
CDR3aa: CSVLYSDRDGYTF
CDR3nt: TGCAGCGTTCTCTATTCGGACAGAGATGGCTACACCTTC

d_gene: TRBD1
abundance: NA
len: 14
j_gene: TRBJ1-1
v_gene: TRBV7-9
CDR3aa: CASSLGQAMAEAFF
CDR3nt: TGTGCCAGCAGCCTCGGACAGGCCATGGCTGAAGCTTTCTTT

d_gene: NA
abundance: once
len: 14
j_gene: TRBJ2-3
v_gene: TRBV5-1
CDR3aa: CASSVGALTDTQYF
CDR3nt: TGCGCCAGCAGCGTGGGGGCCCTCACAGATACGCAGTATTTT

d_gene: NA
abundance: NA
len: 15
j_gene: TRBJ1-2
v_gene: TRBV7-2
CDR3aa: CASSSLRRGAYGYTF
CDR3nt: TGTGCCAGCAGCTCACTCCGGCGGGGGGCTTATGGCTACACCTTC

d_gene: NA
abundance: once
len: 13
j_gene: TRBJ2-3
v_gene: TRBV18
CDR3aa: CASSPGLPDTQYF
CDR3nt: TGTGCCAGCTCACCGGGCCTACCAGATACGCAGTATTTT

d_gene: TRBD2
abundance: NA
len: 13
j_gene: TRBJ2-1
v_gene: TRBV3-1/TRBV3-2
CDR3aa: CASSQVGVAGQFF
CDR3nt: TGTGCCAGCAGCCAAGTGGGGGTAGCGGGCCAGTTCTTC

d_gene: TRBD1
abundance: NA
len: 14
j_gene: TRBJ1-2
v_gene: TRBV7-2
CDR3aa: CASSKDRGQHGYTF
CDR3nt: TGTGCCAGCAGCAAGGACAGGGGTCAACATGGCTACACCTTC

d_gene: NA
abundance: NA
len: 15
j_gene: TRBJ1-2
v_gene: TRBV4-3
CDR3aa: CASSQDEQGRLGYTF
CDR3nt: TGCGCCAGCAGCCAAGACGAACAGGGTCGCCTTGGCTACACCTTC

d_gene: TRBD1
abundance: NA
len: 15
j_gene: TRBJ2-7
v_gene: TRBV5-1
CDR3aa: CASSLAWGQVGEQYF
CDR3nt: TGCGCCAGCAGCTTGGCCTGGGGACAGGTAGGAGAGCAGTACTTC

d_gene: TRBD1
abundance: few
len: 16
j_gene: TRBJ1-1
v_gene: TRBV7-9
CDR3aa: CASSRPTGGFDTEAFF
CDR3nt: TGTGCCAGCAGCCGGCCGACAGGGGGTTTCGACACTGAAGCTTTCTTT

d_gene: TRBD2
abundance: NA
len: 17
j_gene: TRBJ2-2
v_gene: TRBV6-2/TRBV6-3
CDR3aa: CASSYSPLAGLTGELFF
CDR3nt: TGTGCCAGCAGTTACTCCCCACTAGCGGGGCTCACCGGGGAGCTGTTTTTT

d_gene: NA
abundance: NA
len: 14
j_gene: TRBJ2-5
v_gene: TRBV7-3
CDR3aa: CASSLTRDQETQYF
CDR3nt: TGTGCCAGCAGCTTAACCAGGGACCAAGAGACCCAGTACTTC

d_gene: NA
abundance: NA
len: 15
j_gene: TRBJ2-3
v_gene: TRBV5-1
CDR3aa: CASSQQGVGPDTQYF
CDR3nt: TGCGCCAGCAGCCAACAGGGCGTGGGACCAGATACGCAGTATTTT

d_gene: TRBD2
abundance: NA
len: 16
j_gene: TRBJ2-1
v_gene: TRBV10-3
CDR3aa: CAISAGTSGIPNEQFF
CDR3nt: TGTGCCATCAGTGCCGGGACTAGCGGGATTCCAAATGAGCAGTTCTTC

d_gene: NA
abundance: NA
len: 14
j_gene: TRBJ1-5
v_gene: TRBV6-5
CDR3aa: CATSDRTSNQPQHF
CDR3nt: TGTGCCACCTCGGACCGGACAAGCAATCAGCCCCAGCATTTT

d_gene: NA
abundance: once
len: 19
j_gene: TRBJ1-1
v_gene: TRBV6-2/TRBV6-3
CDR3aa: CASSLRDSASLGPNTEAFF
CDR3nt: TGTGCCAGCAGTCTCCGGGACTCGGCTTCATTAGGCCCGAACACTGAAGCTTTCTTT

d_gene: TRBD2
abundance: NA
len: 15
j_gene: TRBJ2-5
v_gene: TRBV11-2
CDR3aa: CASSIPGLARETQYF
CDR3nt: TGTGCCAGCAGCATTCCGGGACTAGCTAGAGAGACCCAGTACTTC

d_gene: NA
abundance: NA
len: 16
j_gene: TRBJ2-5
v_gene: TRBV4-1
CDR3aa: CASSQGGRAPLGTQYF
CDR3nt: TGCGCCAGCAGCCAAGGTGGCAGGGCCCCTTTGGGGACCCAGTACTTC

d_gene: NA
abundance: NA
len: 15
j_gene: TRBJ2-5
v_gene: TRBV5-1
CDR3aa: CASSLGAGFPETQYF
CDR3nt: TGCGCCAGCAGCTTGGGAGCGGGTTTTCCTGAGACCCAGTACTTC

d_gene: NA
abundance: NA
len: 15
j_gene: TRBJ1-2
v_gene: TRBV3-1/TRBV3-2
CDR3aa: CASSQESSSNYGYTF
CDR3nt: TGTGCCAGCAGCCAAGAGTCGTCGAGCAACTATGGCTACACCTTC

d_gene: NA
abundance: NA
len: 16
j_gene: TRBJ2-2
v_gene: TRBV24-1
CDR3aa: CATSDEGVLNTGELFF
CDR3nt: TGTGCCACCAGTGATGAGGGGGTTCTGAACACCGGGGAGCTGTTTTTT

d_gene: TRBD2
abundance: NA
len: 12
j_gene: TRBJ2-7
v_gene: TRBV5-1
CDR3aa: CASSFSGYEQYF
CDR3nt: TGCGCCAGCAGCTTTAGCGGGTACGAGCAGTACTTC

d_gene: NA
abundance: NA
len: 15
j_gene: TRBJ2-3
v_gene: TRBV19
CDR3aa: CASSQRTANTDTQYF
CDR3nt: TGTGCCAGTAGCCAGCGGACGGCCAACACAGATACGCAGTATTTT

d_gene: TRBD1
abundance: once
len: 15
j_gene: TRBJ2-2
v_gene: TRBV7-2
CDR3aa: CASSLRGLDTGELFF
CDR3nt: TGTGCCAGCAGCTTAAGGGGGCTGGACACCGGGGAGCTGTTTTTT

d_gene: TRBD2
abundance: NA
len: 16
j_gene: TRBJ2-3
v_gene: TRBV5-5
CDR3aa: CASSLATSGRTDTQYF
CDR3nt: TGTGCCAGCAGCTTGGCGACTAGCGGGAGAACAGATACGCAGTATTTT

d_gene: NA
abundance: NA
len: 14
j_gene: TRBJ1-2
v_gene: TRBV14
CDR3aa: CASSEWDTSYGYTF
CDR3nt: TGTGCCAGCAGCGAATGGGACACCTCCTATGGCTACACCTTC

d_gene: NA
abundance: NA
len: 14
j_gene: TRBJ1-5
v_gene: TRBV29-1
CDR3aa: CSVGEADSNQPQHF
CDR3nt: TGCAGCGTTGGGGAGGCCGATAGCAATCAGCCCCAGCATTTT

d_gene: NA
abundance: NA
len: 13
j_gene: TRBJ1-1
v_gene: TRBV11-3
CDR3aa: CASSAQMNTEAFF
CDR3nt: TGTGCCAGCAGCGCTCAGATGAACACTGAAGCTTTCTTT

d_gene: NA
abundance: NA
len: 15
j_gene: TRBJ2-2
v_gene: TRBV9
CDR3aa: CASSTRGSITGELFF
CDR3nt: TGTGCCAGCAGCACTAGGGGGAGCATCACCGGGGAGCTGTTTTTT

d_gene: TRBD1
abundance: NA
len: 16
j_gene: TRBJ1-1
v_gene: TRBV23-1
CDR3aa: CASSQLTGGGRPEAFF
CDR3nt: TGCGCCAGCAGTCAACTGACAGGGGGCGGAAGGCCTGAAGCTTTCTTT

d_gene: NA
abundance: NA
len: 12
j_gene: TRBJ1-5
v_gene: TRBV19
CDR3aa: CASSFNNQPQHF
CDR3nt: TGTGCCAGTAGTTTCAACAATCAGCCCCAGCATTTT

d_gene: TRBD2
abundance: NA
len: 15
j_gene: TRBJ2-7
v_gene: TRBV7-2
CDR3aa: CASSLDEGGPYEQYF
CDR3nt: TGTGCCAGCAGCTTAGATGAGGGAGGGCCCTACGAGCAGTACTTC

d_gene: TRBD2
abundance: NA
len: 18
j_gene: TRBJ2-7
v_gene: TRBV10-2
CDR3aa: CASSEATSGRPESYEQYF
CDR3nt: TGCGCCAGCAGTGAGGCAACTAGCGGGAGGCCCGAATCCTACGAGCAGTACTTC

d_gene: NA
abundance: few
len: 15
j_gene: TRBJ1-6
v_gene: TRBV27
CDR3aa: CASSFGQGYNSPLHF
CDR3nt: TGTGCCAGCAGTTTCGGTCAGGGCTATAATTCACCCCTCCACTTT

d_gene: NA
abundance: NA
len: 15
j_gene: TRBJ1-5
v_gene: TRBV19
CDR3aa: CASSIAGGGTQPQHF
CDR3nt: TGTGCCAGTAGTATTGCTGGCGGGGGGACTCAGCCCCAGCATTTT

d_gene: NA
abundance: once
len: 13
j_gene: TRBJ1-1
v_gene: TRBV19
CDR3aa: CASSKQGSSEAFF
CDR3nt: TGTGCCAGTAGCAAACAGGGCTCGAGTGAAGCTTTCTTT

d_gene: NA
abundance: NA
len: 12
j_gene: TRBJ2-3
v_gene: TRBV5-1
CDR3aa: CASSPAGDTQYF
CDR3nt: TGCGCCAGCAGCCCGGCGGGAGATACGCAGTATTTT

d_gene: TRBD2
abundance: NA
len: 14
j_gene: TRBJ2-7
v_gene: TRBV27
CDR3aa: CASSSPGGGGEQYF
CDR3nt: TGTGCCAGCAGTTCACCCGGGGGGGGCGGCGAGCAGTACTTC

d_gene: NA
abundance: NA
len: 17
j_gene: TRBJ1-3
v_gene: TRBV7-2
CDR3aa: CASSLVSGRHSGNTIYF
CDR3nt: TGTGCCAGCAGCTTAGTATCAGGGAGGCACTCTGGAAACACCATATATTTT

d_gene: NA
abundance: few
len: 17
j_gene: TRBJ2-6
v_gene: TRBV7-6
CDR3aa: CASSLEVAGPGANVLTF
CDR3nt: TGTGCCAGCAGCTTAGAGGTCGCAGGCCCTGGGGCCAACGTCCTGACTTTC

d_gene: NA
abundance: NA
len: 13
j_gene: TRBJ2-7
v_gene: TRBV27
CDR3aa: CASRRLVAHEQYF
CDR3nt: TGTGCCAGCCGCAGACTAGTTGCCCACGAGCAGTACTTC

d_gene: NA
abundance: few
len: 15
j_gene: TRBJ2-3
v_gene: TRBV6-5
CDR3aa: CASSLGGSSTDTQYF
CDR3nt: TGTGCCAGCAGTCTAGGCGGGTCTAGCACAGATACGCAGTATTTT

d_gene: TRBD1
abundance: NA
len: 13
j_gene: TRBJ1-5
v_gene: TRBV27
CDR3aa: CASSFTGDQPQHF
CDR3nt: TGTGCCAGCAGTTTCACAGGGGATCAGCCCCAGCATTTT